The present T cell receptor beta chain was sequenced within a study of blood T cell repertoires in COVID-19. Study summary: Sources were T cells, B-cell-depleted T cells, or PBMCs; the material itself was cDNA or gDNA.

Profiling relied on immunoSEQ multiplex PCR, and the TCRdb table lists in-frame clones only, not all of them. The data contain fewer than 450,000 clones, roughly 88% of them singletons. Germline CDR1 reads LGHDT; CDR2 reads YNNKEL (reference sequence). The CDR3 contains 17 residues. Trimming cost V 5 bases and J 0 bases, with 14 bases left between them. Sample: PBMCs or T cells enriched from blood (not recorded which). The rearrangement joins TRBV3-1 (or the pseudogene TRBV3-2) to TRBJ1-6; D gene ambiguous. The receptor was isolated from a woman aged 40-49 years with acute COVID-19. DNA for the CDR3: TGTGCCAGCAGCTCCGTCTTTCGGTCCTCCTATAATTCACCCCTCCACTTT. It specifies CASSSVFRSSYNSPLHF.